This is a list of T cell receptor beta chains from one sample in a study of T-cell reconstitution after alpha-beta-depleted transplantation in children. Via MiXCR, TCRdb re-called the PCR reads, giving one row per CDR3 protein. This table has some 600,000 distinct CDR3 sequences, 16% appearing once. This sample comprised PBMCs from the stem cell graft donor, obtained from the stem cell graft. These receptor sequences come from a human donor who donated a stem cell graft to a child with acute myeloid leukemia. Each CDR3 is given with its conserved first and last residue. The order of the fields is V gene, clone size, CDR3 length, D gene, J gene, CDR3 protein, CDR3 DNA. D genes are given only for firm matches. Not all rows give a size; the values are once, few, many and, for expanded clones, a class.

TRBV5-5,many,15,NA,TRBJ2-2,CASSLGGTNTGELFF,TGTGCCAGCAGCTTGGGGGGGACGAACACCGGGGAGCTGTTTTTT
TRBV24-1,NA,14,TRBD1,TRBJ2-2,CATSGQGITGELFF,TGTGCCACCAGTGGACAGGGGATAACCGGGGAGCTGTTTTTT
TRBV4-3,NA,12,NA,TRBJ2-7,CASSRDGGEQYF,TGCGCCAGCAGCCGGGACGGGGGTGAGCAGTACTTC
TRBV4-1,many,16,TRBD1,TRBJ2-2,CASSAPWTGGIGELFF,TGCGCCAGCAGCGCACCCTGGACAGGGGGCATCGGGGAGCTGTTTTTT
TRBV29-1,many,12,NA,TRBJ2-7,CSVGATNYEQYF,TGCAGCGTCGGGGCGACTAACTACGAGCAGTACTTC
TRBV12-3/TRBV12-4,few,16,NA,TRBJ2-7,CASSPTGTHRAYEQYF,TGTGCCAGCAGTCCGACCGGGACCCACCGAGCCTACGAGCAGTACTTC
TRBV7-2,NA,15,NA,TRBJ1-1,CASSLAGVLNTEAFF,TGTGCCAGCAGCTTAGCTGGGGTCTTGAACACTGAAGCTTTCTTT
TRBV6-5,few,16,NA,TRBJ2-1,CASSRRGGGLYNEQFF,TGTGCCAGCAGTCGCCGGGGAGGGGGACTATACAATGAGCAGTTCTTC
TRBV4-1,NA,19,TRBD1,TRBJ2-5,CASSGAGGTGGGEEETQYF,TGCGCCAGCAGTGGAGCCGGTGGGACAGGGGGCGGCGAGGAAGAGACCCAGTACTTC
TRBV6-1,many,15,TRBD1,TRBJ1-1,CASSEANRGNTEAFF,TGTGCCAGCAGTGAAGCGAACAGGGGTAACACTGAAGCTTTCTTT
TRBV9,many,13,NA,TRBJ2-7,CASSVAGSYEQYF,TGTGCCAGCAGCGTGGCGGGCTCCTACGAGCAGTACTTC
TRBV5-6,NA,17,TRBD1,TRBJ1-5,CASSRNRDRRSNQPQHF,TGTGCCAGCAGCCGTAATAGGGACAGGAGGTCCAATCAGCCCCAGCATTTT
TRBV5-1,NA,15,NA,TRBJ1-5,CASRSGLNSNQPQHF,TGCGCCAGCAGGAGCGGGTTAAATAGCAATCAGCCCCAGCATTTT
TRBV7-8,many,12,TRBD2,TRBJ2-5,CASTTSGETQYF,TGTGCCAGCACTACTAGCGGCGAGACCCAGTACTTC
TRBV6-5,few,14,NA,TRBJ1-2,CASSYSQDKGGYTF,TGTGCCAGCAGTTACTCCCAGGATAAAGGTGGCTACACCTTC
TRBV20-1,many,12,NA,TRBJ2-1,CSATRTRNEQFF,TGCAGTGCTACCCGGACGAGGAATGAGCAGTTCTTC
TRBV15,many,15,NA,TRBJ2-7,CATSRESGYRREQYF,TGTGCCACCAGCAGAGAATCAGGGTACCGGAGGGAGCAGTACTTT
TRBV7-2,NA,15,NA,TRBJ2-3,CASSSPPEGADTQYF,TGTGCCAGCAGCTCACCCCCGGAGGGGGCAGATACGCAGTATTTT
TRBV9,NA,18,TRBD2,TRBJ2-3,CASSARGAGTRSTDTQYF,TGTGCCAGCAGCGCAAGGGGGGCCGGGACTAGGAGCACAGATACGCAGTATTTT
TRBV20-1,many,14,NA,TRBJ1-5,CSAREFSRGQPQHF,TGCAGTGCTAGAGAATTCTCCAGGGGCCAGCCCCAGCATTTT
TRBV4-3,NA,15,NA,TRBJ2-7,CASSQEGSYSYEQYF,TGCGCCAGCAGCCAAGAGGGCAGTTATTCCTACGAGCAGTACTTC
TRBV6-6,few,12,NA,TRBJ1-1,CASSQGWTEAFF,TGTGCCAGCAGTCAGGGTTGGACTGAAGCTTTCTTT
TRBV7-2,many,14,NA,TRBJ1-6,CASRLGPMEPPLHF,TGTGCCAGCAGGTTGGGGCCGATGGAACCACCCCTCCACTTT
TRBV12-3/TRBV12-4,NA,13,NA,TRBJ1-1,CASSFLVGGEAFF,TGTGCCAGCAGTTTCCTGGTGGGAGGTGAAGCTTTCTTT
TRBV4-1,NA,15,NA,TRBJ1-1,CASSQDGLGNTEAFF,TGCGCCAGCAGCCAAGACGGGTTGGGGAACACTGAAGCTTTCTTT
TRBV7-9,few,12,NA,TRBJ2-7,CASSLGETEQYF,TGTGCCAGCAGCCTTGGGGAAACCGAGCAGTACTTC
TRBV10-3,many,13,TRBD1,TRBJ1-6,CAINDRDNSPLHF,TGTGCCATCAATGACAGGGATAATTCACCCCTCCACTTT
TRBV5-1,few,16,NA,TRBJ2-1,CASSRVEGVSYNEQFF,TGCGCCAGCAGCCGGGTGGAGGGTGTATCCTACAATGAGCAGTTCTTC